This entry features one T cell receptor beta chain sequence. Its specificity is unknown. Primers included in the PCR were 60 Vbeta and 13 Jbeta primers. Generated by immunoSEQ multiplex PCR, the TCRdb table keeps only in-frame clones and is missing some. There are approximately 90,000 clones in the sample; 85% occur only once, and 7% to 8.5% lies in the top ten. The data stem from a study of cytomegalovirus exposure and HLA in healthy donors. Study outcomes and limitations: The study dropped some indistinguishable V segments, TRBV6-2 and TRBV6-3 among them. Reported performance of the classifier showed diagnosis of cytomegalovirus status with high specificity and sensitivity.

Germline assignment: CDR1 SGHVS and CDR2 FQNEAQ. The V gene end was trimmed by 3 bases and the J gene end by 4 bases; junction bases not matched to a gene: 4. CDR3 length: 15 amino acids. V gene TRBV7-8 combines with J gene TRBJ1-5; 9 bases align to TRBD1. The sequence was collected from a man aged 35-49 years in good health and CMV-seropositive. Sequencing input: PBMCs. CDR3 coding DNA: TGTGCCAGCAGCTTTCAAGGACAGGGGAATCAGCCCCAGCATTTT. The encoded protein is CASSFQGQGNQPQHF.